This T cell receptor beta chain derives from a study of blood T cells in healthy people across ages. General study findings and limits: Observed TCR beta diversity showed a strong correlation with the percentage of naive T cells as measured by flow cytometry.

Healthy Caucasian individuals from Russia aged about 6 to 90 were enrolled as donors. Every donor gave 8 to 10 milliliters of peripheral blood. Each sample provided at least 5 micrograms of extracted total RNA. The authors ran a second PCR of about 7 to 11 cycles using a sample-barcoded 5' primer and a J-beta primer mix. TCRdb independently ran MiXCR on the 5' RACE reads; one entry per CDR3 protein. The table lists roughly 1.7 million distinct CDR3 sequences, about 35% of them singletons. About this clonotype: Its antigen is not identified.

Trimming pared 4 bases from V and 4 bases from J, leaving 13 bases between. CDR3 length: 14 residues. Germline-derived CDR1 and CDR2 are SGHTA and FQGNSA. Sequenced input: blood. This receptor was taken from a woman aged 25-40 years in good health. The rearrangement joins TRBV7-2 to TRBJ1-1; no clear D gene. The CDR3, as DNA: TGTGCCAGCAGCTACCAAGGAGGCGGCACTGAAGCTTTCTTT. This encodes CASSYQGGGTEAFF.